This T cell receptor beta chain is from a study of T cells after yellow fever vaccination. In the study overall: Low-cell-number fractions were prepared with SMART-Seq v4 Ultra Low Input. Study-wide points: Only a minor proportion of clonotypes was detected across both CD4 and CD8 compartments.

The 5'RACE template-switching step produced TCR cDNA and added a universal primer site and UMIs. TCRdb called the 5' RACE reads again in MiXCR, with one record for every CDR3 protein. Of hundreds of thousands of distinct CDR3 sequences listed, 6% to 8% are singletons. Germline V gene data show CDR1 as KGHSH and CDR2 as LQKENI. Trimming left V 3 bases short and J 2 bases short, with 22 bases between. This CDR3 comprises 18 residues. There are many counts of this clonotype. No antigen is known for it. This rearrangement joins TRBV18 to TRBJ2-5; the D gene is possibly TRBD2 (6 bases). The specimen was PBMCs, collected 5 days after the yellow fever booster vaccination. This clonotype was obtained from a man younger than 40 who received the YFV17D yellow fever vaccine. Here the CDR3 DNA reads TGTGCCAGCTCACCGTCAACGGTCACGGGGGACCCACAAGAGACCCAGTACTTC. Encoded protein: CASSPSTVTGDPQETQYF.